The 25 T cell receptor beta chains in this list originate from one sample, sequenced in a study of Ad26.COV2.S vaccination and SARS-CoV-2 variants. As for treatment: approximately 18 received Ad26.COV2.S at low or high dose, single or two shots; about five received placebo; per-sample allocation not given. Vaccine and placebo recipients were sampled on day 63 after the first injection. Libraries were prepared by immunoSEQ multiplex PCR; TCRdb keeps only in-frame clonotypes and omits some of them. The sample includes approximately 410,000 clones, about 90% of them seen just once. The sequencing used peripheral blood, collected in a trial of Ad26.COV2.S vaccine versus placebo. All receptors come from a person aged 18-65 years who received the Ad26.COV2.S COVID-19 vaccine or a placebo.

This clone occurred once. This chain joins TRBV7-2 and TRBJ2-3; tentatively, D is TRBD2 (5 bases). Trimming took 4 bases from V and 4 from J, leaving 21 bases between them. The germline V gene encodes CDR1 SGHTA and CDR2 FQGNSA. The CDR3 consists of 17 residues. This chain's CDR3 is CASSSKLARTAADTQYF. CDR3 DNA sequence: TGTGCCAGCAGCTCCAAGTTAGCGCGTACTGCAGCAGATACGCAGTATTTT.

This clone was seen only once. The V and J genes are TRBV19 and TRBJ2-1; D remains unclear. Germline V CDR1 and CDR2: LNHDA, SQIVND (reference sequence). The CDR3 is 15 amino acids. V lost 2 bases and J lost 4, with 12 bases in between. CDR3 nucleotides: TGTGCCAGTAGTATATTAAGTCCCTCTTACAATGAGCAGTTCTTC. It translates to CASSILSPSYNEQFF.

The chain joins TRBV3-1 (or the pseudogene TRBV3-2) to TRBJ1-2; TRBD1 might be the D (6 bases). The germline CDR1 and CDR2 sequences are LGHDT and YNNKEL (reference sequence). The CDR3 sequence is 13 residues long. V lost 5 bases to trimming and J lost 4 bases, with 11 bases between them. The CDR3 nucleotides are TGTGCCAGCAGCAGGGGGTTTTCCTATGGCTACACCTTC. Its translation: CASSRGFSYGYTF.

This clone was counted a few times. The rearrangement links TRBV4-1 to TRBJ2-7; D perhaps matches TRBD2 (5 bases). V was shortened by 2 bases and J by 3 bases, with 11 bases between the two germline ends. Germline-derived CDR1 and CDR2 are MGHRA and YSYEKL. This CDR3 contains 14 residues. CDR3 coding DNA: TGCGCCAGCAGCCAAACGACGGGGAACTACGAGCAGTACTTC. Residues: CASSQTTGNYEQYF.

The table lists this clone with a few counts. CDR3 DNA sequence: TGTGCCAGTAGTATAGACAGGGCCGGGGGACGCAATCAGCCCCAGCATTTT. Translation gives CASSIDRAGGRNQPQHF. The chain is built from TRBV19 and TRBJ1-5, with D possibly matching TRBD1 (5 bases). Germline CDR1 LNHDA, CDR2 SQIVND (reference sequence). This CDR3 comprises 17 residues. The V end was cut by 0 bases, the J end by 2 bases, with 14 bases between.

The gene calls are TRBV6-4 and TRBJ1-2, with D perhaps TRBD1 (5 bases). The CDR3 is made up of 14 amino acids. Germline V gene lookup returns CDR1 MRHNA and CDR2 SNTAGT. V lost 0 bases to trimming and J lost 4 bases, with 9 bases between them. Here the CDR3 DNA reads TGTGCCAGCAGTGACTCGGAGGGGATCTATGGCTACACCTTC. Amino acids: CASSDSEGIYGYTF.

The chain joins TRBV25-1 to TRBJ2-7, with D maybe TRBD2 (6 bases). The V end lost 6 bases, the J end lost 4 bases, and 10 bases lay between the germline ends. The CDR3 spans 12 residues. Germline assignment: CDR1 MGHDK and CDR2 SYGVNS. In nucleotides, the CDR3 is TGTGCCAGCAGCGCCGGGGGTTACGAGCAGTACTTC. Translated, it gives CASSAGGYEQYF.

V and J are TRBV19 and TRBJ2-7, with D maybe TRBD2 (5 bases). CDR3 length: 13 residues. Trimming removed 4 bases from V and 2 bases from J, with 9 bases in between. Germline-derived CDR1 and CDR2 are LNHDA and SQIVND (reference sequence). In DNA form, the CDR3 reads TGTGCCAGTAGTAGCGGGCATACCTACGAGCAGTACTTC. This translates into CASSSGHTYEQYF.

The CDR3 is CASRSNGEQYF. The CDR3 DNA sequence: TGTGCCAGCAGATCGAACGGGGAGCAGTACTTC. This chain uses TRBV12-3 or TRBV12-4 with TRBJ2-7; D remains ambiguous. Trimming shortened V by 6 bases and J by 7 bases, and 10 bases separated the two germline ends. The CDR3 length is 11 residues.

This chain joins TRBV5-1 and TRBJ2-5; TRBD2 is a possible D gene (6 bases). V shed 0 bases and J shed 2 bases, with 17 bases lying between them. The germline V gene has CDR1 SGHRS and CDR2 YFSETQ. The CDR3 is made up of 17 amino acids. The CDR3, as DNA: TGCGCCAGCAGCTTGGGTGTGCGGGGCCCCCCACAAGAGACCCAGTACTTC. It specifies CASSLGVRGPPQETQYF.

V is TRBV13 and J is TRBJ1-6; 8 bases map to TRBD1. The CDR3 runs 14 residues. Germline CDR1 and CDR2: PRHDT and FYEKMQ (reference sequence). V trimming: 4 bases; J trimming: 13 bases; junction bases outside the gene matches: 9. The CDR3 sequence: CASSSPGQEGPLHF. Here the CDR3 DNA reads TGTGCCAGCAGCTCCCCGGGACAGGAGGGGCCCCTCCACTTT.

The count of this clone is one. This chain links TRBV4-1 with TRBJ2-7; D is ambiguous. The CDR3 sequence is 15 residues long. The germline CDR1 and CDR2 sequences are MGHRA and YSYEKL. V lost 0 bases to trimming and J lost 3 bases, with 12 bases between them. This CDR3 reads CASSQELLLSYEQYF. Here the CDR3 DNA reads TGCGCCAGCAGCCAAGAATTGTTGCTTAGCTACGAGCAGTACTTC.

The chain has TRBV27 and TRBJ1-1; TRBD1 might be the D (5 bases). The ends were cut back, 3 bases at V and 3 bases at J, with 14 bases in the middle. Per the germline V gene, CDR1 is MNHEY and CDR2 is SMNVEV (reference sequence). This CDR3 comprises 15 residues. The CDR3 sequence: CASSFAGLGDTEAFF. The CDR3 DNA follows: TGTGCCAGCAGTTTCGCGGGGTTGGGGGACACTGAAGCTTTCTTT.

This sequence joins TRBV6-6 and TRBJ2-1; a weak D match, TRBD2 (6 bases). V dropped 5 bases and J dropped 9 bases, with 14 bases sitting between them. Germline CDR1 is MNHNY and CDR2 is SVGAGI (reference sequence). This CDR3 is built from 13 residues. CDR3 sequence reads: CASSAGTLSEQFF. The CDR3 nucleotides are TGTGCCAGCAGTGCCGGGACTCTCTCTGAGCAGTTCTTC.

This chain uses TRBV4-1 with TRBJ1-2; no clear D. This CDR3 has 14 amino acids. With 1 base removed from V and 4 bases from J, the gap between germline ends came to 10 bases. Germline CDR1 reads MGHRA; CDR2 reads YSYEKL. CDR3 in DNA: TGCGCCAGCAGCCAAGTTGACACCAGCTATGGCTACACCTTC. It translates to CASSQVDTSYGYTF.

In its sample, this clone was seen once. CDR3 region: CASSQDIYRGDRAAPKYF. CDR3 sequence (DNA): TGTGCCAGCAGCCAAGATATTTATCGGGGGGACAGGGCCGCCCCCAAGTACTTC. The chain combines TRBV14 with TRBJ2-7, with 9 bases fitting TRBD1. V dropped 0 bases and J dropped 11; count of bases not matched to a gene: 20. The CDR3 consists of 18 residues. Looked up from germline, CDR1 is SGHDN and CDR2 is FVKESK.

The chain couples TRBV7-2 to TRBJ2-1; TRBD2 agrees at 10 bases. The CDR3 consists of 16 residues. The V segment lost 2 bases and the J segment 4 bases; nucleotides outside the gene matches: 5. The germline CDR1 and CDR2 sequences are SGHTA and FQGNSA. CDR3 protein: CASSLRLAGIYNEQFF. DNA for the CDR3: TGTGCCAGCAGCTTACGACTAGCGGGTATATACAATGAGCAGTTCTTC. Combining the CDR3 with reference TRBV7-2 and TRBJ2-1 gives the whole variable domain GAGVSQSPSNKVTEKGKDVELRCDPISGHTALYWYRQSLGQGLEFLIYFQGNSAPDKSGLPSDRFSAERTGGSVSTLTIQRTQQEDSAVYLCASSLRLAGIYNEQFFGPGTRLTVL.

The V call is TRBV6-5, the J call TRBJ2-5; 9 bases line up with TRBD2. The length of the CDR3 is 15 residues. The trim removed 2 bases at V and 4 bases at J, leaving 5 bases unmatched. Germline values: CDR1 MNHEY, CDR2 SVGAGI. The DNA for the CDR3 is TGTGCCAGCAGTTACGGGCGGGGGGGCCGAGAGACCCAGTACTTC. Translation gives CASSYGRGGRETQYF.

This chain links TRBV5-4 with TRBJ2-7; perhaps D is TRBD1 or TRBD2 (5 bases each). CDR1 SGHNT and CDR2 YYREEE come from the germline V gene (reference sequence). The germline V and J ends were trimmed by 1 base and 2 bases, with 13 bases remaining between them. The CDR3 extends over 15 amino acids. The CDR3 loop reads CASSLTGTRAYEQYF. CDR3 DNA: TGTGCCAGCAGCTTGACCGGGACCAGAGCCTACGAGCAGTACTTC.

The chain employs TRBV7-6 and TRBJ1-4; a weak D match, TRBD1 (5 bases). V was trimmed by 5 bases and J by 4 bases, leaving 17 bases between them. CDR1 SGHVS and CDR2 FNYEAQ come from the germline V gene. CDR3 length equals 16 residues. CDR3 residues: CASSLQPGRNNEKLFF. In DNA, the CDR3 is TGTGCCAGCAGCCTCCAGCCGGGACGGAATAATGAAAAACTGTTTTTT.

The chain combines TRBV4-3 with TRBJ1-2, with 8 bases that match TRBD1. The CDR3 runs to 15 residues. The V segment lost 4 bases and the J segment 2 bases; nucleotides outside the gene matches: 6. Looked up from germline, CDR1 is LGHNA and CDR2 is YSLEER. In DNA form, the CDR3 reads TGCGCCAGCAGCCCCTCCGCAGGGGGCAACTATGGCTACACCTTC. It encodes CASSPSAGGNYGYTF.

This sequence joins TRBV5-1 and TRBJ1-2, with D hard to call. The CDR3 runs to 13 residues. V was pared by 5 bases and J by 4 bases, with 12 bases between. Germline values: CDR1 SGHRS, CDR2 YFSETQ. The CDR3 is CASSFDGGYGYTF. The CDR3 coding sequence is TGCGCCAGCAGTTTTGACGGAGGCTATGGCTACACCTTC.

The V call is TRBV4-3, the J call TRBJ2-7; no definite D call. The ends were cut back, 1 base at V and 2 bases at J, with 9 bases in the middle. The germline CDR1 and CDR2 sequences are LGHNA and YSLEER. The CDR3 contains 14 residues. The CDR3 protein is CASSQGTRTYEQYF. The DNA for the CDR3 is TGCGCCAGCAGCCAAGGGACCAGGACCTACGAGCAGTACTTC.

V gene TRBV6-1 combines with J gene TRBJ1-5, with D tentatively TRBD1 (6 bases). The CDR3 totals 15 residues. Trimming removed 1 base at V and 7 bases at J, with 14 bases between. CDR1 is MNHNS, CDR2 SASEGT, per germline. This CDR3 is CASSEGGGNVQPQHF. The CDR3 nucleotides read TGTGCCAGCAGTGAAGGAGGGGGTAATGTGCAGCCCCAGCATTTT.

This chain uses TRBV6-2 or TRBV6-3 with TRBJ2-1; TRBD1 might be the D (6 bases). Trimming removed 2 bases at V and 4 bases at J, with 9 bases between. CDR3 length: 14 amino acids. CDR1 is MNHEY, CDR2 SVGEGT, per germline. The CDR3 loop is CASSYVTGYNEQFF. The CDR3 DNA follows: TGTGCCAGCAGTTACGTCACAGGGTACAATGAGCAGTTCTTC.